This TCR beta chain was recorded in a study of cytomegalovirus exposure and HLA in healthy donors. Study context: As an earlier analysis found, 150 million to 200 million T cells yielded some 120 million unique TCR beta sequences. General study points: Most CMV-associated TCR beta chains were later found to appear HLA-restricted. A link between a missense DCLRE1C variant and TCR beta V- and J-gene trimming emerged from a later analysis. Using a false discovery rate of 0.05, a later analysis showed that 16,951 TCR beta sequences were associated with HLA alleles.

As regards this clone: Its antigen remains unidentified.

PCR used 60 Vbeta primers and 13 Jbeta primers. Profiled with immunoSEQ multiplex PCR; TCRdb holds only in-frame clones, not every one. Found here are 150,000 to 200,000 clones, 65% to 80% of them singletons; the top ten hold about 1%. Germline CDR1 is SGHNT and CDR2 is YENEEA. The CDR3 runs 15 residues. Trimming cost V 0 bases and J 7 bases; bases outside gene matches: 4. The material sequenced was PBMCs. The J gene is TRBJ2-2, the V gene TRBV11-3; TRBD2 matches at 8 bases. The sequence was obtained from a middle-aged woman in good health and CMV-seronegative. CDR3 sequence reads: CASSLDGGGIGELFF. CDR3 coding DNA: TGTGCCAGCAGCTTAGACGGGGGGGGGATCGGGGAGCTGTTTTTT. The full variable domain, in which reference TRBV11-3 and TRBJ2-2 provide the parts outside the CDR3, is EAGVVQSPRYKIIEKKQPVAFWCNPISGHNTLYWYLQNLGQGPELLIRYENEEAVDDSQLPKDRFSAERLKGVDSTLKIQPAELGDSAVYLCASSLDGGGIGELFFGEGSRLTVL.